This entry lists 22 T cell receptor beta chains sequenced from one sample in a study of blood T cell repertoires in COVID-19. Generated by immunoSEQ multiplex PCR, the TCRdb table keeps only in-frame clones and is missing some. This sample has around 220,000 clones, with 65% to 85% found just once. The sequencing sample was made of peripheral blood. These receptors all come from a woman of 80 years or more with acute or convalescent COVID-19.

The J gene is TRBJ2-3, the V gene TRBV7-9; D remains ambiguous. The V end lost 3 bases, the J end lost 6 bases, and 7 bases lay between the germline ends. CDR1 is SEHNR and CDR2 is FQNEAQ in the germline V gene (reference sequence). This CDR3 region has 12 residues. CDR3 bases: TGTGCCAGCAGCTTTCTGCAGGATACGCAGTATTTT. The encoded protein is CASSFLQDTQYF.

The chain has TRBV5-8 and TRBJ1-5, with a tentative D call TRBD1 (6 bases). V lost 0 bases, J lost 3 bases, and 13 bases lay in between. CDR1 is SGHTS, CDR2 YDEGEE, per germline. CDR3 length: 16 residues. The CDR3 coding sequence is TGTGCCAGCAGCTTGGCCAGGGACACGTACAATCAGCCCCAGCATTTT. Encoded protein: CASSLARDTYNQPQHF.

V usage is TRBV4-3 and J usage is TRBJ1-1, with D perhaps matching TRBD1 (6 bases). Germline CDR1 LGHNA, CDR2 YSLEER. Trimming left V 3 bases short and J 3 bases short, with 14 bases between. The CDR3 runs to 15 residues. The CDR3 reads CASSHQTRGYTEAFF. In DNA, the CDR3 is TGCGCCAGCAGCCACCAAACCAGGGGCTACACTGAAGCTTTCTTT.

V is TRBV5-1 and J is TRBJ1-2; 10 positions match TRBD1. Germline CDR1 reads SGHRS; CDR2 reads YFSETQ. The V gene end was trimmed by 3 bases and the J gene end by 6 bases; junction bases not matched to a gene: 8. The CDR3 runs 15 residues. The CDR3 reads CASSWGDRGLHGYTF. The CDR3 DNA sequence: TGCGCCAGCAGCTGGGGGGACAGGGGCCTTCATGGCTACACCTTC.

This clone was observed once. This chain uses TRBV3-1 (or the pseudogene TRBV3-2) with TRBJ2-7; 8 bases align to TRBD1. This CDR3 is built from 15 residues. V was clipped by 4 bases and J by 4 bases; unmatched bases: 9. Germline CDR1 is LGHDT and CDR2 is YNNKEL (reference sequence). CDR3 sequence reads: CASSLSGTGLYEQYF. The DNA for the CDR3 is TGTGCCAGCAGCCTCTCCGGGACAGGACTTTACGAGCAGTACTTC.

The rearrangement joins TRBV9 to TRBJ1-5; no reliable D call. This CDR3 region has 14 residues. V was trimmed by 3 bases and J by 6 bases, leaving 13 bases between them. Per germline, CDR1 SGDLS and CDR2 YYNGEE. The CDR3 nucleotides are TGTGCCAGCAGCGGGGGAGATTGGAGTCAGCCCCAGCATTTT. Protein product: CASSGGDWSQPQHF. Full variable domain (rest looked up from reference TRBV9 and TRBJ1-5): DSGVTQTPKHLITATGQRVTLRCSPRSGDLSVYWYQQSLDQGLQFLIQYYNGEERAKGNILERFSAQQFPDLHSELNLSSLELGDSALYFCASSGGDWSQPQHFGDGTRLSIL.

This clone occurred a few times. The genes are TRBV7-2 and TRBJ1-2; D remains ambiguous. CDR3 size: 14 residues. V was pared by 5 bases and J by 3 bases, with 13 bases between. Germline assignment: CDR1 SGHTA and CDR2 FQGNSA. CDR3 region: CASSRVPTDYGYTF. In DNA, the CDR3 is TGTGCCAGCAGCCGGGTCCCCACGGACTATGGCTACACCTTC.

This rearrangement joins TRBV2 to TRBJ2-7; 7 positions agree with TRBD2. Germline CDR1 reads SNHLY; CDR2 reads FYNNEI. CDR3 length equals 17 residues. Germline trimming cut 6 bases from V and 1 base from J; bases unmatched to any gene: 15. CDR3 amino acids: CASRQGLAEHESYEQYF. CDR3 sequence (DNA): TGTGCCAGCAGACAAGGGCTAGCGGAGCATGAATCCTACGAGCAGTACTTC. The variable domain in full, with the rest retrieved from reference TRBV2 and TRBJ2-7, is EPEVTQTPSHQVTQMGQEVILRCVPISNHLYFYWYRQILGQKVEFLVSFYNNEISEKSEIFDDQFSVERPDGSNFTLKIRSTKLEDSAMYFCASRQGLAEHESYEQYFGPGTRLTVT.

The CDR3 coding sequence is TGTGCCAGCAGCTCCGGGAGAGAGGAGCAGTACTTC. It is translated as CASSSGREEQYF. The chain uses TRBV25-1 and TRBJ2-7; D may be TRBD2 (6 bases). CDR3 length equals 12 residues. The V and J ends lost 6 bases and 7 bases respectively, with 13 bases between them. Germline assignment: CDR1 MGHDK and CDR2 SYGVNS.

The rearrangement joins TRBV18 to TRBJ1-1; D remains ambiguous. CDR3 length: 11 residues. The V gene lost 10 bases and the J gene lost 6 bases, with 12 bases spanning the gap. In germline, CDR1 is KGHSH, CDR2 LQKENI. In DNA form, the CDR3 reads TGTGCCACCACGGTGGGAGCTGAAGCTTTCTTT. Protein product: CATTVGAEAFF.

The CDR3 DNA sequence: TGCGCCAGCAGCCAAGGGGGCCCCGGACAGGGGATTAACTATGGCTACACCTTC. The encoded protein is CASSQGGPGQGINYGYTF. The rearrangement joins TRBV4-3 to TRBJ1-2; TRBD1 matches 9 bases. The CDR3 extends over 18 amino acids. The V and J ends lost 1 base and 1 base, in that order; junction bases with no gene match: 10. Germline V gene data show CDR1 as LGHNA and CDR2 as YSLEER.

The genes are TRBV27 and TRBJ1-5, with 8 positions matching TRBD1. With 6 bases clipped from V and 1 base from J, the junction kept 8 bases outside the gene matches. Germline CDR1 is MNHEY and CDR2 is SMNVEV (reference sequence). The CDR3 covers 16 residues. CDR3 DNA: TGTGCCAGCAGCCGTGGGACAGGCCAGAGCAATCAGCCCCAGCATTTT. Translated, it gives CASSRGTGQSNQPQHF.

This chain links TRBV19 with TRBJ2-2; perhaps TRBD2 as D (5 bases). Germline V CDR1 and CDR2: LNHDA, SQIVND (reference sequence). V lost 7 bases and J 7 bases, leaving 10 bases between the germline ends. This CDR3 has 12 amino acids. For the CDR3, the DNA is TGTGCCAGTATGCGGGTGGGCGGGGAGCTGTTTTTT. This encodes CASMRVGGELFF.

The chain is built from TRBV7-2 and TRBJ1-5; 8 bases are shared with TRBD1. The CDR3 sequence is 14 residues long. CDR1 is SGHTA, CDR2 FQGNSA, per germline. J gave up 7 bases and V 4 bases, and 6 bases lay outside the gene matches. As DNA, the CDR3 is TGTGCCAGCAGCTCCGGGACAGGTATACAGCCCCAGCATTTT. It encodes CASSSGTGIQPQHF.

This chain links TRBV7-2 with TRBJ2-3, with TRBD2 matching over 16 bases. V lost 5 bases, J lost 5 bases, and 7 bases stayed unmatched. The CDR3 length is 17 residues. CDR1 and CDR2 (germline): SGHTA, FQGNSA. The CDR3 is CASSRGTSGGAVDTQYF. CDR3 nucleotide sequence: TGTGCCAGCAGCCGTGGGACTAGCGGGGGGGCCGTAGATACGCAGTATTTT. Complete variable domain (other parts from reference TRBV7-2 and TRBJ2-3): GAGVSQSPSNKVTEKGKDVELRCDPISGHTALYWYRQSLGQGLEFLIYFQGNSAPDKSGLPSDRFSAERTGGSVSTLTIQRTQQEDSAVYLCASSRGTSGGAVDTQYFGPGTRLTVL.

This clone has only a few counts. The rearrangement links TRBV5-6 to TRBJ1-2; 8 nucleotides agree with TRBD1. The CDR3 runs to 13 residues. The germline gives CDR1 SGHDT, CDR2 YYEEEE. V shed 10 bases and J 8 bases; nucleotides not matched to a gene: 13. This CDR3 reads CASGVQGAKGYTF. Here the CDR3 DNA reads TGTGCCTCTGGGGTCCAGGGGGCGAAGGGCTACACCTTC.

The V call is TRBV6-5, the J call TRBJ2-5; D is unclear. There are 15 residues in the CDR3. V was pared by 0 bases and J by 0 bases, with 8 bases between. CDR1 is MNHEY, CDR2 SVGAGI, per germline. The CDR3 protein is CASSYSNEYQETQYF. DNA of the CDR3: TGTGCCAGCAGTTACTCGAACGAGTACCAAGAGACCCAGTACTTC.

The sample holds a few counts of this clone. This chain uses TRBV5-1 with TRBJ2-3, with a tentative D call TRBD1 (5 bases). The CDR3 is made up of 15 amino acids. The germline V gene has CDR1 SGHRS and CDR2 YFSETQ. V lost 2 bases and J lost 1, with 11 bases in between. CDR3 sequence: CASSLAGKGTDTQYF. CDR3 nucleotides: TGCGCCAGCAGCTTAGCAGGGAAGGGCACAGATACGCAGTATTTT.

The gene calls are TRBV19 and TRBJ1-5, with TRBD1 matching over 9 bases. The trim removed 6 bases at V and 2 bases at J, leaving 11 bases unmatched. This CDR3 comprises 17 residues. Germline-derived CDR1 and CDR2 are LNHDA and SQIVND (reference sequence). This CDR3 reads CASRPGQGAVGNQPQHF. DNA for the CDR3: TGTGCCAGTAGGCCGGGACAGGGAGCCGTGGGCAATCAGCCCCAGCATTTT.

The chain carries TRBV6-5 and TRBJ2-1, with 10 positions matching TRBD2. V shed 4 bases, J shed 1 base, and the junction held 4 bases outside the gene matches. There are 16 residues in the CDR3. Per the germline V gene, CDR1 is MNHEY and CDR2 is SVGAGI. The CDR3 DNA sequence: TGTGCCAGCAGTTCGCTAGCGGGGGCTTCCTACAATGAGCAGTTCTTC. This codes for CASSSLAGASYNEQFF.

The rearrangement uses TRBV9 and TRBJ2-7, with a possible D match to TRBD2 (6 bases). V shed 2 bases and J shed 1 base, with 10 bases lying between them. The CDR3 is made up of 14 amino acids. The V gene's germline CDR1 is SGDLS and CDR2 YYNGEE. CDR3 nucleotides: TGTGCCAGCAGCGTTTTAGCGGAGTCCTACGAGCAGTACTTC. It yields the protein CASSVLAESYEQYF.

The count of this clone is one. The J gene is TRBJ2-3, the V gene TRBV11-2, with D possibly being TRBD1 (6 bases). Trimming stripped 3 bases from V and 4 bases from J, with 11 bases between. The germline V gene encodes CDR1 SGHAT and CDR2 FQNNGV. This CDR3 is 14 amino acids long. The CDR3 loop is CASSFMQGSDTQYF. CDR3 in DNA: TGTGCCAGCAGCTTTATGCAGGGGTCAGATACGCAGTATTTT.